This T cell receptor beta chain was recovered during a study of OX40 agonist ivuxolimab in advanced cancers. Study-level points and caveats: Clonal expansion in partial responders at 0.1-3.0 mg/kg ranked among the lowest.

The table came from immunoSEQ multiplex PCR; TCRdb's copy has only in-frame clones and leaves some out. The sample contains roughly 30,000 clones, roughly 71% of which appear only once. From germline, CDR1 is SEHNR and CDR2 FQNEAQ (reference sequence). CDR3 length equals 14 residues. Between the trimmed V and J ends, which lost 1 base and 0 bases, there was a span of 6 bases. A remark on this clone: Its antigen is not identified.

This chain links TRBV7-9 with TRBJ1-2; D unclear. Sequenced here: CD4+ or CD8+ T cells sorted from blood, sampled in a trial of the OX40 agonist ivuxolimab. The TCR sequence derives from an adult with an advanced solid tumor such as melanoma, head and neck, liver or kidney cancer. The CDR3 loop reads CASSLGLANYGYTF. The CDR3 DNA follows: TGTGCCAGCAGCTTAGGGTTAGCTAACTATGGCTACACCTTC.